The 8 T cell receptor beta chains presented below share a single source sample, sequenced in a study of regulatory T cells in long-lasting Graves disease. Time point here: persistent/refractory GD, antithyroid drugs over 5 years with positive TRAb. The authors made the TCR library using RNA they extracted from PBMCs. Sequencing libraries for TCR beta were prepared with iRepertoire HTBI primers and Arm-PCR of CDR3 regions. Each CDR3 protein is one row after TCRdb ran MiXCR on the multiplex PCR reads. Of around 400,000 distinct CDR3 sequences listed, roughly a fifth are singletons. The input for sequencing was peripheral blood mononuclear cells (PBMCs), taken when the disease was refractory, from a patient treated with antithyroid drugs. These receptors originate from a female donor with Graves disease.

The chain combines TRBV28 with TRBJ2-3; 10 bases agree with TRBD2. The J segment lost 0 bases and the V segment lost 7 bases, leaving 4 bases of the junction unmatched. The CDR3 is 15 amino acids. Per germline, CDR1 MDHEN and CDR2 SYDVKM. The CDR3 loop reads CASIAAGGSTDTQYF. The CDR3 region has the DNA TGTGCCAGCATCGCAGCGGGAGGGAGCACAGATACGCAGTATTTT.

This clonotype appeared many times. The V gene is TRBV20-1, the J gene TRBJ1-5, with 7 bases matching TRBD1. With V trimmed by 2 bases and J by 7 bases, 8 bases remained unmatched. The length of the CDR3 is 14 residues. Germline V lookup: CDR1 DFQATT, CDR2 SNEGSKA (reference sequence). The CDR3 spells CSARLEGAGQPQHF. DNA for the CDR3: TGCAGTGCTAGACTTGAGGGGGCGGGCCAGCCCCAGCATTTT.

This clonotype has ten or more counts. The chain has TRBV6-1 and TRBJ2-7, with 8 bases fitting TRBD1. This CDR3 comprises 14 residues. Germline V gene lookup returns CDR1 MNHNS and CDR2 SASEGT. Trimming took 5 bases from V and 4 from J; bases not matched to a gene: 7. The CDR3 nucleotides read TGTGCCAGCAGTCAACCCAGGGGGCGGTACGAGCAGTACTTC. This gives the protein CASSQPRGRYEQYF.

This clonotype has more than one count but fewer than ten. V gene TRBV7-2 combines with J gene TRBJ2-7; 7 bases align to TRBD2. The V segment lost 3 bases and the J segment 2 bases; nucleotides outside the gene matches: 7. The CDR3 extends over 15 amino acids. Germline CDR1 and CDR2: SGHTA and FQGNSA. DNA for the CDR3: TGTGCCAGCAGCTTTAGGACTAGATCTCCCTACGAGCAGTACTTC. Its protein is CASSFRTRSPYEQYF.

V usage is TRBV5-1 and J usage is TRBJ1-3, with 7 bases matching TRBD1. The CDR3 consists of 17 residues. V lost 1 base to trimming and J lost 3 bases; unmatched junction nucleotides: 10. Looked up from germline, CDR1 is SGHRS and CDR2 is YFSETQ. The CDR3 here is CASSLTGDPLSGNTIYF. For the CDR3, the DNA is TGCGCCAGCAGCTTGACAGGGGACCCACTTAGTGGAAACACCATATATTTT.

V gene TRBV19 combines with J gene TRBJ1-1; D is ambiguous. Germline CDR1 reads LNHDA; CDR2 reads SQIVND (reference sequence). The ends were cut back, 4 bases at V and 7 bases at J, with 10 bases in the middle. The CDR3 runs 12 residues. CDR3 DNA: TGTGCCAGTAGTAGGCCGACCTTTGAAGCTTTCTTT. Encoded protein: CASSRPTFEAFF. Full variable domain (missing parts from reference TRBV19 and TRBJ1-1): DGGITQSPKYLFRKEGQNVTLSCEQNLNHDAMYWYRQDPGQGLRLIYYSQIVNDFQKGDIAEGYSVSREKKESFPLTVTSAQKNPTAFYLCASSRPTFEAFFGQGTRLTVV.

The genes are TRBV4-1 and TRBJ1-1; D is unresolved. CDR1 is MGHRA and CDR2 is YSYEKL in the germline V gene. The germline V and J ends were trimmed by 5 bases and 0 bases, with 7 bases remaining between them. This CDR3 contains 13 residues. The CDR3 loop is CASSRVLNTEAFF. DNA of the CDR3: TGCGCCAGCAGCAGGGTTTTGAACACTGAAGCTTTCTTT.

Comments on this clonotype: Being one base from a much bigger clone, this may be a read error. The chain employs TRBV11-2 and TRBJ2-5; 16 nucleotides align to TRBD2. Germline CDR1 reads SGHAT; CDR2 reads FQNNGV. The CDR3 runs to 18 residues. CDR3 sequence reads: CASSSGTSGRAVQETRYF. CDR3 bases: TGTGCCAGCAGCTCTGGGACTAGCGGGAGGGCCGTCCAAGAGACCCGGTACTTC.